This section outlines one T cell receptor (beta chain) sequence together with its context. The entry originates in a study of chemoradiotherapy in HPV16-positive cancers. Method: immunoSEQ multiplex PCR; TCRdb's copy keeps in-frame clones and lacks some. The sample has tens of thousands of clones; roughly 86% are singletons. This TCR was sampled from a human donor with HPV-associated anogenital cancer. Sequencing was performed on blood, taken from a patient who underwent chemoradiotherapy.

CDR3 nucleotide sequence: TGTGCCAGCTCACCGAGGCAGGGCACAGATACGCAGTATTTT. Translation gives CASSPRQGTDTQYF. The chain links TRBV18 to TRBJ2-3; D is uncertain. The germline V and J ends were trimmed by 3 bases and 1 base, with 8 bases remaining between them. CDR3 length: 14 residues. Germline CDR1 is KGHSH and CDR2 is LQKENI.